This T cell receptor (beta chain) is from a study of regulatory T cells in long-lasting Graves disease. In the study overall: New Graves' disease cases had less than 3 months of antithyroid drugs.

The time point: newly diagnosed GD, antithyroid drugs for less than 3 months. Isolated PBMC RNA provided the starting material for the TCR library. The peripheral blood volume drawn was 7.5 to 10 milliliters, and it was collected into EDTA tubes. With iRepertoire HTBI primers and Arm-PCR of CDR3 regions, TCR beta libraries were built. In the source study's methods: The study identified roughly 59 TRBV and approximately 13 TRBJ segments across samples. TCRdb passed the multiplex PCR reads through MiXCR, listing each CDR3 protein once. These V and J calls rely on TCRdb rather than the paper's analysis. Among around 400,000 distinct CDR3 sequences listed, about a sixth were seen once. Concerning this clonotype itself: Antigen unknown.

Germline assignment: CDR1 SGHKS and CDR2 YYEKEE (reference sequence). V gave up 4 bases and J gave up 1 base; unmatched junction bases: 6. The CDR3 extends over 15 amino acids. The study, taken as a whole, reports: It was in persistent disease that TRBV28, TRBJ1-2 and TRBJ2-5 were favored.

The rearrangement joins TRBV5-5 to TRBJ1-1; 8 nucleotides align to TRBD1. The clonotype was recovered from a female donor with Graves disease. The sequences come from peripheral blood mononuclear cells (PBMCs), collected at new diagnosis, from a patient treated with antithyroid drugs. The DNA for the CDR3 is TGTGCCAGCAGCCCCAGGACAGGGTCGAACACTGAAGCTTTCTTT. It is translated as CASSPRTGSNTEAFF.